This T cell receptor beta chain was sequenced during a study of shared clonotypes between healthy human individuals. Study outcomes and limitations: Specimens sampled were limited to blood, with tissue repertoires likely differing.

With respect to this clone: The antigen remains undetermined.

The protocol was immunoSEQ multiplex PCR, while the TCRdb copy is restricted to in-frame clones and leaves out a portion. The sample yields about 2 million clones, 85% to 95% seen once. Sequences were obtained from naive CD4+ T cells sorted from blood. Subset given: CD45RA+ positively selected. The receptor's source is a man between 18 and 29 years old in good health.

CDR3 protein: CASSVASSWAASYGYTF. The CDR3 DNA follows: TGTGCCAGCAGCGTAGCTTCCTCATGGGCCGCCTCCTATGGCTACACCTTC. V is TRBV9 and J is TRBJ1-2; the D is unclear. The germline CDR1 and CDR2 sequences are SGDLS and YYNGEE. CDR3 length: 17 residues. V was trimmed by 0 bases and J by 4 bases, leaving 19 bases between them. Based on the CDR3 plus reference TRBV9 and TRBJ1-2, the full variable domain is DSGVTQTPKHLITATGQRVTLRCSPRSGDLSVYWYQQSLDQGLQFLIQYYNGEERAKGNILERFSAQQFPDLHSELNLSSLELGDSALYFCASSVASSWAASYGYTFGSGTRLTVV.